These 28 T cell receptor beta chains came from one sample sequenced in a study of T cell changes during pregnancy in multiple sclerosis. This table comes from immunoSEQ multiplex PCR, and its TCRdb copy is limited to in-frame clones, with some not included. The table has some 22,000 clones, 87% seen once. The specimen comprised CD8+ T cells from peripheral blood mononuclear cells, sampled after pregnancy. The receptors shown here come from a female donor with multiple sclerosis, enrolled in a pregnancy study.

This chain joins TRBV14 and TRBJ2-7; D might be TRBD1 (6 bases). CDR3 length: 18 residues. The germline gives CDR1 SGHDN, CDR2 FVKESK. The ends were cut back, 0 bases at V and 4 bases at J, with 22 bases in the middle. The CDR3 DNA reads as TGTGCCAGCAGCCAAGAAGGGGGATCCGGGACGGGAATTTACGAGCAGTACTTC. It is translated as CASSQEGGSGTGIYEQYF.

This clone has only one observation. The chain employs TRBV4-1 and TRBJ2-7; D gene uncertain. V was trimmed by 5 bases and J by 3 bases, leaving 11 bases between them. Germline CDR1 is MGHRA and CDR2 is YSYEKL. This CDR3 is 13 amino acids long. CDR3 bases: TGCGCCAGCAGCACACGATACAACTACGAGCAGTACTTC. Protein sequence: CASSTRYNYEQYF.

The chain employs TRBV28 and TRBJ2-2, with 8 bases aligning to TRBD2. The CDR3 is 17 residues long. V lost 7 bases to trimming and J lost 1 base; unmatched junction nucleotides: 11. Germline loops: CDR1 MDHEN, CDR2 SYDVKM. The CDR3 sequence: CASTTHLLAVNTGELFF. CDR3 DNA: TGTGCCAGCACCACCCACCTACTAGCGGTGAACACCGGGGAGCTGTTTTTT.

The chain combines TRBV5-1 with TRBJ2-7, with D tentatively TRBD2 (5 bases). CDR3 length equals 15 residues. CDR1 is SGHRS and CDR2 is YFSETQ in the germline V gene. The V gene lost 0 bases and the J gene lost 0 bases, with 10 bases spanning the gap. The CDR3 protein is CASSLGGVGSYEQYF. The CDR3 coding sequence is TGCGCCAGCAGCTTGGGGGGAGTTGGCTCCTACGAGCAGTACTTC.

The genes are TRBV27 and TRBJ1-2; 7 nucleotides align to TRBD1. Trimming removed 1 base from V and 4 bases from J; junction bases left unmatched: 9. CDR3 length: 16 amino acids. Germline CDR1 is MNHEY and CDR2 is SMNVEV (reference sequence). Here the CDR3 DNA reads TGTGCCAGCAGTTTATTCGGACTGGGACAGCCCTATGGCTACACCTTC. Translated, it gives CASSLFGLGQPYGYTF.

This sequence joins TRBV29-1 and TRBJ2-1; D is undetermined. Per germline, CDR1 SQVTM and CDR2 ANQGSEA. V lost 0 bases and J lost 5, with 11 bases in between. The CDR3 loop spans 14 amino acids. The CDR3 spells CSVEDRDTNNEQFF. CDR3 nucleotide sequence: TGCAGCGTTGAAGATCGAGATACCAACAATGAGCAGTTCTTC.

The genes are TRBV29-1 and TRBJ1-1; TRBD1 agrees at 7 bases. The trim removed 3 bases at V and 7 bases at J, leaving 8 bases unmatched. CDR3 length equals 13 residues. CDR1 is SQVTM and CDR2 is ANQGSEA in the germline V gene. The CDR3 reads CSVDRDSRLEAFF. CDR3 sequence (DNA): TGCAGCGTTGACCGGGACAGCCGACTTGAAGCTTTCTTT. Variable domain in full (rest from reference TRBV29-1 and TRBJ1-1): SAVISQKPSRDICQRGTSLTIQCQVDSQVTMMFWYRQQPGQSLTLIATANQGSEATYESGFVIDKFPISRPNLTFSTLTVSNMSPEDSSIYLCSVDRDSRLEAFFGQGTRLTVV.

This sequence joins TRBV5-4 and TRBJ1-2, with TRBD1 identical over 8 bases. The J segment lost 5 bases and the V segment lost 2 bases, leaving 11 bases of the junction unmatched. Germline V gene data show CDR1 as SGHNT and CDR2 as YYREEE (reference sequence). The CDR3 covers 16 residues. The DNA for the CDR3 is TGTGCCAGCAGCTTAGACAGGGGTGCGGGCGGTTATGGCTACACCTTC. This gives the protein CASSLDRGAGGYGYTF.

This CDR3 is CASGTQLNTEAFF. CDR3 in DNA: TGTGCCAGCGGCACACAACTGAACACTGAAGCTTTCTTT. The chain recombines TRBV27 with TRBJ1-1; no clear D. CDR3 size: 13 residues. The V end was cut by 8 bases, the J end by 0 bases, with 10 bases between. Per the germline V gene, CDR1 is MNHEY and CDR2 is SMNVEV (reference sequence).

This chain connects TRBV5-6 to TRBJ2-5; TRBD2 matches 12 bases. The CDR3 loop spans 16 amino acids. The V gene end was trimmed by 2 bases and the J gene end by 6 bases; junction bases not matched to a gene: 8. Germline V CDR1 and CDR2: SGHDT, YYEEEE. CDR3 in DNA: TGTGCCAGCAGCTTCCTGACTAGCGGGAGTCAGAAGACCCAGTACTTC. Translated: CASSFLTSGSQKTQYF.

The chain links TRBV11-3 to TRBJ2-7, with D possibly being TRBD1 (5 bases). The CDR3 consists of 14 residues. The V end was cut by 0 bases, the J end by 7 bases, with 13 bases between. CDR1 and CDR2 from the germline V gene are SGHNT and YENEEA. The CDR3 protein is CASSLEAGIDEQYF. The CDR3 DNA is TGTGCCAGCAGCTTAGAGGCAGGGATTGATGAGCAGTACTTC.

The chain combines TRBV5-4 with TRBJ2-1; TRBD2 aligns across 13 bases. CDR1 SGHNT and CDR2 YYREEE come from the germline V gene (reference sequence). V shed 2 bases and J 8 bases; nucleotides not matched to a gene: 4. The CDR3 spans 15 residues. The CDR3 nucleotides are TGTGCCAGCAGCTTACTAGCGGGAGGGCCAGATGAGCAGTTCTTC. The encoded protein is CASSLLAGGPDEQFF.

The J gene is TRBJ2-7, the V gene TRBV6-6, with TRBD2 identical over 7 bases. With V trimmed by 5 bases and J by 3 bases, 7 bases remained unmatched. The CDR3 covers 14 residues. Germline assignment: CDR1 MNHNY and CDR2 SVGAGI (reference sequence). The CDR3 nucleotides are TGTGCCAGCAGTCCGGGGGGAGAAGACTACGAGCAGTACTTC. Translating gives CASSPGGEDYEQYF.

CDR3 loop: CASSQDTISDIPSPFF. CDR3 DNA sequence: TGCGCCAGCAGCCAAGACACAATATCAGACATCCCCTCTCCGTTCTTC. The V and J genes are TRBV4-3 and TRBJ2-1; D uncertain. Looked up from germline, CDR1 is LGHNA and CDR2 is YSLEER. The CDR3 runs 16 residues. Trimming left V 0 bases short and J 15 bases short, with 24 bases between.

This chain connects TRBV19 to TRBJ2-7, with 9 bases aligning to TRBD1. J was trimmed by 2 bases and V by 5 bases; bases with no gene match: 4. The CDR3 covers 14 residues. Germline loops: CDR1 LNHDA, CDR2 SQIVND (reference sequence). CDR3 in amino acids: CASSVGDRAYEQYF. CDR3 coding DNA: TGTGCCAGTAGTGTAGGGGACAGGGCCTACGAGCAGTACTTC.

The rearrangement links TRBV4-1 to TRBJ1-2, with 7 positions matching TRBD1. After removal of 1 base from V and 14 bases from J, the junction contained 10 bases not matched to a gene. Germline lookup yields CDR1 MGHRA and CDR2 YSYEKL. The CDR3 length is 13 residues. CDR3 region: CASSQVRDSSNTF. DNA of the CDR3: TGCGCCAGCAGCCAAGTCCGGGACAGCAGTAATACCTTC.

The chain couples TRBV7-4 to TRBJ1-2, with 9 bases aligning to TRBD1. The CDR3 has 14 residues. CDR1 SGHVT and CDR2 SQSDAQ come from the germline V gene. V was clipped by 5 bases and J by 8 bases; unmatched bases: 9. The chain's CDR3 is CASSPYDRGNGYTF. The CDR3 nucleotides are TGTGCCAGCAGCCCCTACGACAGGGGGAACGGCTACACCTTC.

The chain couples TRBV6-5 to TRBJ1-2; 10 bases align to TRBD1. V dropped 7 bases and J dropped 4; count of bases not matched to a gene: 3. CDR1 and CDR2 (germline): MNHEY, SVGAGI. The CDR3 extends over 13 amino acids. The CDR3 coding sequence is TGTGCCAGCACCGGGGACAGGGGCTATGGCTACACCTTC. It translates to CASTGDRGYGYTF.

In this sample, this clone turned up a few times. This chain links TRBV18 with TRBJ1-2, with a possible D match to TRBD1 (6 bases). V shed 3 bases and J shed 2 bases, with 10 bases lying between them. CDR1 and CDR2 from the germline V gene are KGHSH and LQKENI. This CDR3 comprises 14 residues. CDR3 sequence: CASSPWTDNYGYTF. CDR3 in DNA: TGTGCCAGCTCACCTTGGACAGACAACTATGGCTACACCTTC.

The J gene is TRBJ2-7, the V gene TRBV13, with 10 bases fitting TRBD2. V was pared by 5 bases and J by 4 bases, with 8 bases of the junction left unmatched. This CDR3 is 15 amino acids long. Germline V gene data show CDR1 as PRHDT and CDR2 as FYEKMQ (reference sequence). The CDR3: CASSLPTSGTYEQYF. The CDR3 region has the DNA TGTGCCAGCAGCCTGCCCACTAGCGGGACTTACGAGCAGTACTTC.

The chain combines TRBV19 with TRBJ2-7, with TRBD2 matching 8 bases. Germline loops: CDR1 LNHDA, CDR2 SQIVND (reference sequence). The CDR3 is 16 amino acids. Germline trimming cut 5 bases from V and 0 bases from J; bases unmatched to any gene: 9. The CDR3 region is CASSSLWSGSSYEQYF. The DNA for the CDR3 is TGTGCCAGTAGTTCGTTGTGGAGCGGGAGCTCCTACGAGCAGTACTTC.

The CDR3 bases are TGTGCCAGCAGCTTAGCCGCGGGGCAAACATACGAGCAGTACTTC. Protein: CASSLAAGQTYEQYF. The V and J genes are TRBV11-2 and TRBJ2-7; D perhaps matches TRBD2 (6 bases). Germline CDR1 reads SGHAT; CDR2 reads FQNNGV. V lost 1 base and J lost 4, with 14 bases in between. The CDR3 spans 15 residues.

The genes are TRBV2 and TRBJ2-1, with D uncertain. The CDR3 has 14 residues. Between the trimmed V and J ends, which lost 2 bases and 7 bases, there was a span of 12 bases. CDR1 is SNHLY and CDR2 is FYNNEI in the germline V gene. Written as DNA, the CDR3 is TGTGCCAGCAGTGAAAGCCAGGTCCCTAATGAGCAGTTCTTC. Its protein is CASSESQVPNEQFF.

For this clone: It may be a read error: a sequence one base away is much more abundant. This chain joins TRBV28 and TRBJ2-7, with TRBD2 identical over 7 bases. The CDR3 runs 13 residues. Losses at the gene ends were 6 bases for V and 2 bases for J; bases not matched to a gene: 4. Germline CDR1 and CDR2: MDHEN and SYDVKM. CDR3 amino acids: CASSLGLAYEQYF. CDR3 DNA: TGTGCCAGCAGCCTCGGACTAGCCTACGAGCAGTACTTC.

V usage is TRBV28 and J usage is TRBJ2-5; the match to TRBD2 covers 10 bases. J lost 5 bases, V lost 8 bases, and 14 bases had no gene match. Germline-derived CDR1 and CDR2 are MDHEN and SYDVKM. CDR3 length equals 16 residues. The CDR3 DNA follows: TGTGCCAGCTCCGGGGATGATAGCGGGAGGAGGGAGACCCAGTACTTC. Translation gives CASSGDDSGRRETQYF.

This sequence joins TRBV28 and TRBJ2-7, with 7 bases fitting TRBD1. Germline-derived CDR1 and CDR2 are MDHEN and SYDVKM. The trim removed 2 bases at V and 4 bases at J, leaving 5 bases unmatched. This CDR3 is built from 14 residues. Here the CDR3 reads CASSLRGLDYEQYF. CDR3 in DNA: TGTGCCAGCAGTTTAAGGGGGCTTGATTACGAGCAGTACTTC.

The chain is built from TRBV7-9 and TRBJ1-4; 7 bases map to TRBD1. The J segment lost 6 bases and the V segment lost 1 base, leaving 11 bases of the junction unmatched. In germline, CDR1 is SEHNR, CDR2 FQNEAQ (reference sequence). CDR3 size: 17 residues. CDR3 loop: CASSLGLSGQSHEKLFF. The DNA for the CDR3 is TGTGCCAGCAGCTTAGGTCTCTCGGGACAGAGCCATGAAAAACTGTTTTTT.

J is TRBJ2-7 and V is TRBV27, with unresolved D. The V end was cut by 3 bases, the J end by 0 bases, with 12 bases between. CDR1 is MNHEY and CDR2 is SMNVEV in the germline V gene (reference sequence). The CDR3 runs to 15 residues. This CDR3 is CASSFSNSYSYEQYF. The CDR3 DNA follows: TGTGCCAGCAGTTTTTCAAACTCGTACTCCTACGAGCAGTACTTC.